These T cell receptor beta chains were read from a single sample in a study of blood T cell repertoires in COVID-19. Generated by immunoSEQ multiplex PCR, the TCRdb table keeps only in-frame clones and is missing some. This sample has roughly 320,000 clones; 86% occur once, and the top ten carry roughly 4.5%. The sequenced sample consisted of PBMCs or T cells enriched from blood (not recorded which). The receptors were sampled from a man in his thirties or forties who had recovered from COVID-19. The CDR3 runs from the conserved cysteine through the conserved F or W. The listing skips clone size in some rows; elsewhere it reads once, few, many or a size class.

TRBV20-1,TRBJ1-4,-,CSASTTLQLFF
TRBV7-9,TRBJ2-1,once,CASSLTIGNEQFF
TRBV5-1,TRBJ2-7,few,CASHNQGGKDEQYF
TRBV11-3,TRBJ2-7,-,CASSRDRVYEQYF
TRBV18,TRBJ2-2,-,CASSPLASSTGTGELFF
TRBV28,TRBJ2-2,-,CASSFTGTNTGELFF
TRBV19,TRBJ2-2,-,CASSIAGVGTGELFF
TRBV7-8,TRBJ2-3,once,CASEAAGTDTQYF
TRBV19,TRBJ1-4,-,CASMRAKEKLFF
TRBV11-2,TRBJ2-7,-,CARRAYEQYF
TRBV3-1/TRBV3-2,TRBJ1-5,-,CASSPRQGNQPQHF
TRBV5-1,TRBJ1-1,-,CASSWGTGIIEAFF
TRBV18,TRBJ2-5,-,CASSPLPGGRTPKETQYF
TRBV7-2,TRBJ2-1,-,CASSLDASPYNEQFF
TRBV7-6,TRBJ2-3,-,CASSSIRTSIADTQYF
TRBV7-2,TRBJ1-1,-,CASSLAPGGAEAFF
TRBV11-3,TRBJ2-7,-,CASGSGGSYEQYF
TRBV5-1,TRBJ2-5,-,CASSLNSETQYF
TRBV7-9,TRBJ1-1,-,CASSFIRENTEAFF
TRBV11-3,TRBJ2-6,-,CASSSIFEGRGPGANVLTF
TRBV12-5,TRBJ1-3,-,CASGASGRGLSYSGNTIYF
TRBV14,TRBJ1-2,-,CASSETGGPLGYTF
TRBV4-1,TRBJ2-2,-,CASSQVGRGSMYTGELFF
TRBV9,TRBJ1-6,-,CASSVYQPGTPLHF
TRBV5-1,TRBJ2-1,-,CASSYILGGNNEQFF
TRBV5-1,TRBJ1-2,-,CASSLGADYGYTF
TRBV5-1,TRBJ1-6,few,CASSAGQGTPPLHF
TRBV7-6,TRBJ2-3,-,CASSLTLEVDTQYF
TRBV6-5,TRBJ1-4,-,CASSSGGAGHEKLFF
TRBV6-5,TRBJ1-2,once,CASGTGRANYGYTF
TRBV28,TRBJ1-5,-,CASSTRDRGLNQPQHF
TRBV5-1,TRBJ1-4,-,CASSGQGRVEEKLFF
TRBV15,TRBJ2-1,few,CATSREPAGGAYNEQFF
TRBV6-1,TRBJ2-3,few,CASSEALAGGPDTQYF
TRBV27,TRBJ1-2,-,CASSVTRGMGGYTF
TRBV30,TRBJ1-1,few,CAWSGVGTFTEAFF